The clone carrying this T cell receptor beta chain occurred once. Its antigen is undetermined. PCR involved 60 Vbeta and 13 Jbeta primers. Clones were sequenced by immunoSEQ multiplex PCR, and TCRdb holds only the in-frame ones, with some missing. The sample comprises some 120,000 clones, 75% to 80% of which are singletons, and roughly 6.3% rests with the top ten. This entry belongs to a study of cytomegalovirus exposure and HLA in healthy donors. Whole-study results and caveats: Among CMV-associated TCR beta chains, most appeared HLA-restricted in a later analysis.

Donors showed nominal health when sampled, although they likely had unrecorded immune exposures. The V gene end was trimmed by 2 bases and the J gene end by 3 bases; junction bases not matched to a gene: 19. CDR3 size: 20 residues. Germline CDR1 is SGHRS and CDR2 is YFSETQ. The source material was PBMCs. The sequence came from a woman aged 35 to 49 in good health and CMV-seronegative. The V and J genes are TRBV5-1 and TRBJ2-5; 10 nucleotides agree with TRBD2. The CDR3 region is CASSFALGRIATSGEETQYF. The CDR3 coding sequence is TGCGCCAGCAGCTTCGCCCTAGGACGGATCGCTACTAGCGGGGAAGAGACCCAGTACTTC.